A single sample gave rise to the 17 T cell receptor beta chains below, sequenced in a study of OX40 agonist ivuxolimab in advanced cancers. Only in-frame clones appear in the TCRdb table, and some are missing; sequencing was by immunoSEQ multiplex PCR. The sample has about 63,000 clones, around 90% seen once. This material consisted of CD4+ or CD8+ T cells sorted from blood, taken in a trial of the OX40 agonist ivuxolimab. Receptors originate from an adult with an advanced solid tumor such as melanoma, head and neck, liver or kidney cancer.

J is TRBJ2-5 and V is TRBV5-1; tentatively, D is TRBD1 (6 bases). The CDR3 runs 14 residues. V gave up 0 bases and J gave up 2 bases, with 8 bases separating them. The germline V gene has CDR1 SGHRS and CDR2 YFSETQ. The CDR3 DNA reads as TGCGCCAGCAGCTTGGCCGGACAGCAAGAGACCCAGTACTTC. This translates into CASSLAGQQETQYF.

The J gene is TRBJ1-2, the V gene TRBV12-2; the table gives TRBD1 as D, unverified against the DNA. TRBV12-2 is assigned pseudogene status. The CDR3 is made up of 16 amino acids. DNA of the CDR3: TGTGCAAGTCGCTTACGAGACAGGGCCATCAAGGATGGCTACACCTTC. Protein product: CASRLRDRAIKDGYTF.

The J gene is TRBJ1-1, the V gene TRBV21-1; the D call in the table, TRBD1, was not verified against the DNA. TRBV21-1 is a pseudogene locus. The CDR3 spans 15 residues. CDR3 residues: CASSPYRGRGTEAFF. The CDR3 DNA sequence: TGTGCCAGCAGCCCCTACAGGGGGCGCGGCACTGAAGCTTTCTTT.

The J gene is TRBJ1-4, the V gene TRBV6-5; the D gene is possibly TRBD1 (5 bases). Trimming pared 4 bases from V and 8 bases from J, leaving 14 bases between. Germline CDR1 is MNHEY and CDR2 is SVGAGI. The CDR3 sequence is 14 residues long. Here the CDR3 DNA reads TGTGCCAGCAGTTTCGGGACGTCGGGGGAAAAACTGTTTTTT. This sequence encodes CASSFGTSGEKLFF.

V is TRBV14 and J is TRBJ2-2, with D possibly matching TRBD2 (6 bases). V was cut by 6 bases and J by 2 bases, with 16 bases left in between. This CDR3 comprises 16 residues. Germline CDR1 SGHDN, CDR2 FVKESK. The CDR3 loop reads CASSRLGGSNTGELFF. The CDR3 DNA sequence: TGTGCCAGCAGTCGGTTGGGGGGTTCTAACACCGGGGAGCTGTTTTTT.

This chain's CDR3 is CASSIGIAGVGEQYF. CDR3 sequence (DNA): TGTGCCAGTAGTATCGGAATAGCGGGAGTCGGCGAGCAGTACTTC. The V and J genes are TRBV19 and TRBJ2-7; 9 positions agree with TRBD2. Trimming removed 3 bases from V and 6 bases from J; junction bases left unmatched: 9. The CDR3 spans 15 residues. Germline CDR1 LNHDA, CDR2 SQIVND (reference sequence).

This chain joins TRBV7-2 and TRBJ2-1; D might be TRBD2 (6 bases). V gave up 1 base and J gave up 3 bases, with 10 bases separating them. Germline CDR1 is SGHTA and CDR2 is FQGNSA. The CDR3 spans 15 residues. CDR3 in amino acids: CASSLGLAFYNEQFF. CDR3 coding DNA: TGTGCCAGCAGCTTAGGTCTAGCGTTCTACAATGAGCAGTTCTTC.

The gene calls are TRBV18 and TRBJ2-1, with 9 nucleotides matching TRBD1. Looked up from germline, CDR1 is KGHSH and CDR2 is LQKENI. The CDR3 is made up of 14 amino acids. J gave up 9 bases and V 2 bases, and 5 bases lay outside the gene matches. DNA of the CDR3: TGTGCCAGCTCACCAGGGACAGGGAGGGGTGAGCAGTTCTTC. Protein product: CASSPGTGRGEQFF.

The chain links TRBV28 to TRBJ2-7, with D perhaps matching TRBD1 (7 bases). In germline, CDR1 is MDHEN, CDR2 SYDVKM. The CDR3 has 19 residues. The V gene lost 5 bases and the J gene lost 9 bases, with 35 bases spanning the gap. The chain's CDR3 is CASSPPPTGPMPSAGWQYF. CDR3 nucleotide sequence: TGTGCCAGCAGTCCACCACCGACAGGGCCCATGCCGAGTGCGGGGTGGCAGTACTTC.

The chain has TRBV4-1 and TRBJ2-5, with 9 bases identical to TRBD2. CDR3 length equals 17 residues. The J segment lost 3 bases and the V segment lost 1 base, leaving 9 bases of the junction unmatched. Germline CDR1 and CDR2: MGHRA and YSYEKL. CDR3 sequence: CASSQGSGRLMKETQYF. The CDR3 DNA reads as TGCGCCAGCAGCCAAGGGAGCGGGAGGCTAATGAAAGAGACCCAGTACTTC.

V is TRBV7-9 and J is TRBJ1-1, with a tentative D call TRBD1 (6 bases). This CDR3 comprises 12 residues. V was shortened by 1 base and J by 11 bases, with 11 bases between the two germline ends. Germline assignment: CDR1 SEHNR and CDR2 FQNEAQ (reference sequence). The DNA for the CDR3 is TGTGCCAGCAGCTTAGAGACAGGCGGCGCTTTCTTT. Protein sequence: CASSLETGGAFF.

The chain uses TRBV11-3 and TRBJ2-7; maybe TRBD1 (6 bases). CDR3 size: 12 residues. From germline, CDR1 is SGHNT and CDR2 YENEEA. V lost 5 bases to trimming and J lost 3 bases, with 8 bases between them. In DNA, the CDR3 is TGTGCCAGCAGCAAGGACAGCTACGAGCAGTACTTC. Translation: CASSKDSYEQYF.

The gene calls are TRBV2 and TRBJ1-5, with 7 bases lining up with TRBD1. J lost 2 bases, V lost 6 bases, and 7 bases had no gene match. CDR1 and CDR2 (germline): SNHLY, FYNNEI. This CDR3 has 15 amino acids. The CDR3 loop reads CASRRDRDGNQPQHF. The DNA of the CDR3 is TGTGCCAGCAGACGAGACAGGGACGGCAATCAGCCCCAGCATTTT. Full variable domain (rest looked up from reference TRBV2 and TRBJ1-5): EPEVTQTPSHQVTQMGQEVILRCVPISNHLYFYWYRQILGQKVEFLVSFYNNEISEKSEIFDDQFSVERPDGSNFTLKIRSTKLEDSAMYFCASRRDRDGNQPQHFGDGTRLSIL.

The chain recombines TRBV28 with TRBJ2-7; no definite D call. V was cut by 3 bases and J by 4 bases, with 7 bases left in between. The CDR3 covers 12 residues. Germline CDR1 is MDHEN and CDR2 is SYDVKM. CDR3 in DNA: TGTGCCAGCAGTTTCGGCAGATACGAGCAGTACTTC. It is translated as CASSFGRYEQYF.

CDR3 sequence (DNA): TGTGCCAGCAGGGATAGCGGGAGAGGATACAATGAGCAGTTCTTC. Protein: CASRDSGRGYNEQFF. The gene calls are TRBV2 and TRBJ2-1; 9 positions agree with TRBD2. This CDR3 has 15 amino acids. CDR1 SNHLY and CDR2 FYNNEI come from the germline V gene. With V trimmed by 6 bases and J by 4 bases, 7 bases remained unmatched.

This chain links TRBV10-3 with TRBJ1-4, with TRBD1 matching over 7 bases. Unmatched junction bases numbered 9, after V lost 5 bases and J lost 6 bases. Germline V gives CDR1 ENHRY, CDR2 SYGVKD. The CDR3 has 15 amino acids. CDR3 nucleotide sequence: TGTGCCATCAGTTCCACAGGGGATTCGGATGAAAAACTGTTTTTT. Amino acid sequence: CAISSTGDSDEKLFF.

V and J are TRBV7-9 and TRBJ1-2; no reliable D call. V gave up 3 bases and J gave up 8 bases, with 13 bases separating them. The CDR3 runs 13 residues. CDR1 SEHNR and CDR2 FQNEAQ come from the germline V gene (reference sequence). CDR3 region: CASSFEVARGYTF. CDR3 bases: TGTGCCAGCAGCTTCGAGGTGGCGAGAGGCTACACCTTC.